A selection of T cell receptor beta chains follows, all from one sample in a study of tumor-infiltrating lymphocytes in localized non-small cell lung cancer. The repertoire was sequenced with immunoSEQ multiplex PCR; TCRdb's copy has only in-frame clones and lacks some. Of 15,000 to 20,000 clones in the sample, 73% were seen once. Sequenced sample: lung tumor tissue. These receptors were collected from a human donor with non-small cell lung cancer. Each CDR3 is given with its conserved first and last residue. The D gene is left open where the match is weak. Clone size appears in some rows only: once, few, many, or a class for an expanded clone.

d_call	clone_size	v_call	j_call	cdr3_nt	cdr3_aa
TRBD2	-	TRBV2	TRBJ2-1	TGTGCCAGCAGCCGGACTAGCTCCTACAATGAGCAGTTCTTC	CASSRTSSYNEQFF
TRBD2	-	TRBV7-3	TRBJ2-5	TGTGCCAGCAGCTTAACGGGGGGGAGCGGTCAGACCCAGTACTTC	CASSLTGGSGQTQYF
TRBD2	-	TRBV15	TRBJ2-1	TGTGCCACCAGCAGAGCAATTAGCGGGGGGGCGGACAATGAGCAGTTCTTC	CATSRAISGGADNEQFF
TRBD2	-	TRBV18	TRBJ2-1	TGTGCCAGCTCACCAAAAACTAGCGGGAGGGTCCTGAGCTCCTACAATGAGCAGTTCTTC	CASSPKTSGRVLSSYNEQFF
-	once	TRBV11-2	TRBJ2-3	TGTGCCAGCAGCTTAGATTACACAGATACGCAGTATTTT	CASSLDYTDTQYF
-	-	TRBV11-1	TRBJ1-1	TGTGCCAGCAGTCGGGGCCTGGGGCACGGGGGCACTGAAGCTTTCTTT	CASSRGLGHGGTEAFF
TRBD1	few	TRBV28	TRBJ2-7	TGTGCCAGCACCCTTCAGGGGGCTTCGTACGAGCAGTACTTC	CASTLQGASYEQYF
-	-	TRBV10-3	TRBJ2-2	TGTGCCATCAGTCTCGGAGCGGGCCGGGGCACCGGGGAGCTGTTTTTT	CAISLGAGRGTGELFF
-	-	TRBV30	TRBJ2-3	TGTGCCTGGAGTGTACTCCTGTTCACAGATACGCAGTATTTT	CAWSVLLFTDTQYF
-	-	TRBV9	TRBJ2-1	TGTGCCAGCAGCGCCGGACCGAGACAGGCCCCCTACAATGAGCAGTTCTTC	CASSAGPRQAPYNEQFF
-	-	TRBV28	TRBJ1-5	TGTGCCAGCAGTTTCCGGCAGTCCAATCAGCCCCAGCATTTT	CASSFRQSNQPQHF
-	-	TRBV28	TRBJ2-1	TGTGCCAGCAGTTTTTCAGTGAGGGGTGAGCAGTTCTTC	CASSFSVRGEQFF
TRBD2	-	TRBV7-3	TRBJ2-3	TGTGCCAGCAGCTTAAGTAGCGGGGGGGCCTTAGATACGCAGTATTTT	CASSLSSGGALDTQYF
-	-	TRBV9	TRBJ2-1	TGTGCCAGCACCGGCCTGGCGGATGAGCAGTTCTTC	CASTGLADEQFF
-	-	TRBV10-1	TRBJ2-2	TGCGCCAGCAGTGGGGGAATAGTTACCGGGGAGCTGTTTTTT	CASSGGIVTGELFF
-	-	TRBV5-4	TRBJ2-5	TGTGCCAGCAGCTTAAGGGGCGCCGATCCCAAGACCCAGTACTTC	CASSLRGADPKTQYF
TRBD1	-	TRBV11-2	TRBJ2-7	TGTGCCAGCAGCTTAGATAGGGGGCGCGAGCAGTACTTC	CASSLDRGREQYF
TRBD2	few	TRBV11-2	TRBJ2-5	TGTGCCAGCAGCTTACAGGGACTAGCGGGGAAAGAGACCCAGTACTTC	CASSLQGLAGKETQYF
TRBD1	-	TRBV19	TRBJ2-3	TGTGCCAGTAGCGAAGGCGGGACAGGGGGCAGAGATACGCAGTATTTT	CASSEGGTGGRDTQYF
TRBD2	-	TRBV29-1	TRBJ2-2	TGCAGCGTTGAAGATCCGATAGCGGGAGGGTTGGACGGGGAGCTGTTTTTT	CSVEDPIAGGLDGELFF
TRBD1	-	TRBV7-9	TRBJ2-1	TGTGCCAGCAGCAACCTACAGGGGGCGGGGTACAATGAGCAGTTCTTC	CASSNLQGAGYNEQFF
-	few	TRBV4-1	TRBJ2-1	TGCGCCAGCAGCCAAGATTCCAGGACTGGGGGGACTGGCGATGAGCAGTTCTTC	CASSQDSRTGGTGDEQFF
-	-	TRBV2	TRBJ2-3	TGTGCCAGCAACGGGCCGTTCACAGATACGCAGTATTTT	CASNGPFTDTQYF
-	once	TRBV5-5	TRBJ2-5	TGTGCCAGCAGCTTGGGGGGCCTAGAGCAAGAGACCCAGTACTTC	CASSLGGLEQETQYF
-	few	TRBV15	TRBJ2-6	TGTGCCACCAGCAGTCAATCCGGGGCCAACGTCCTGACTTTC	CATSSQSGANVLTF
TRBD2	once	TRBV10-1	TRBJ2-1	TGCGCCAGCAGTGATCTTAGCGGGAATTCGGATGAGCAGTTCTTC	CASSDLSGNSDEQFF
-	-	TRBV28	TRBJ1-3	TGTGCCAGCAGCCCCACTCAGGGGTCGATCTCTGGAAACACCATATATTTT	CASSPTQGSISGNTIYF
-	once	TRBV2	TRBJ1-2	TGTGCCAGCGGCGCTCTTGATGGCTACACCTTC	CASGALDGYTF
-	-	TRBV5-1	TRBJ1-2	TGCGCCAGCAGCTTGCTGTCCGGGGTAGCTAACTATGGCTACACCTTC	CASSLLSGVANYGYTF
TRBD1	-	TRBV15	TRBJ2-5	TGTGCCACCAGCACCAGACAGGGCCAAGAGACCCAGTACTTC	CATSTRQGQETQYF
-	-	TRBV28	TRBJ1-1	TGTGCCAGCAGTTTTTTAGAGGTGGCTTTCTTT	CASSFLEVAFF
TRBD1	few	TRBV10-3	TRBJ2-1	TGTGCCATCAGGGCGCTGACAGGGGGTGAGCAGTTCTTC	CAIRALTGGEQFF
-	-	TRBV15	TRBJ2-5	TGTGCCACCAGCGATATTGGGGGGGGCCTCCAAGAGACCCAGTACTTC	CATSDIGGGLQETQYF
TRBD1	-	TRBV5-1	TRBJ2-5	TGCGCCAGCAGCTTCTCAGGGGGCACTGAGACCCAGTACTTC	CASSFSGGTETQYF
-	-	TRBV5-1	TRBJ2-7	TGCGCCAGCAGCCCAAGGACTACGGGGGATAACGAGCAGTACTTC	CASSPRTTGDNEQYF
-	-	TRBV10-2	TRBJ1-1	TGCGCCAGCACCCATGGGGCACCTACTGAAGCTTTCTTT	CASTHGAPTEAFF
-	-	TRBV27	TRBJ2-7	TGTGCCAGCAGTTCCTACACAGGGCCCTACGAGCAGTACTTC	CASSSYTGPYEQYF
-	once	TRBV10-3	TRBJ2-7	TGTGCCATCAGTGAAGAAGGACTCGCCTACGAGCAGTACTTC	CAISEEGLAYEQYF
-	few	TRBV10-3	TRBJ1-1	TGTGCCATCACCTCAGCGGGGGACACTGAAGCTTTCTTT	CAITSAGDTEAFF
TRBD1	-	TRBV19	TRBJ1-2	TGTGCCAGTAGGCCCCCGGGACAGGGGTCTGGCTACACCTTC	CASRPPGQGSGYTF
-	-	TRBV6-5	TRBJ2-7	TGTGCCAGCAGTTACGGGTCCTTCGAGCAGTACTTC	CASSYGSFEQYF
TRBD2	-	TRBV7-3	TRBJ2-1	TGTGCCAGCAGCTTAGGGGGAGGGCCATCCAATGAGCAGTTCTTC	CASSLGGGPSNEQFF
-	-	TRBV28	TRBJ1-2	TGTGCCAGCAGTGGAACCACAGGCTACACCTTC	CASSGTTGYTF
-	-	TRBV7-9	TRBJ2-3	TGTGCCAGCAGCTTAGTCTTACCCGGCGCAGATACGCAGTATTTT	CASSLVLPGADTQYF
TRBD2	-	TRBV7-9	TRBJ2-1	TGTGCCAGTAGACCACGGACTAGCGGAAACAATGAGCAGTTCTTC	CASRPRTSGNNEQFF
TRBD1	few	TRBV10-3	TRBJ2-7	TGTGCCACCTTACCGGGACAGGGAGAGTACGAGCAGTACTTC	CATLPGQGEYEQYF
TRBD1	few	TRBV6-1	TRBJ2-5	TGTGCCAGCAGGATACAGGGGGCAGGAGAGACCCAGTACTTC	CASRIQGAGETQYF
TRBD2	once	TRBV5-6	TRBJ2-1	TGTGCCAGCTCAGAACTAGCGGGGGCCTACAATGAGCAGTTCTTC	CASSELAGAYNEQFF
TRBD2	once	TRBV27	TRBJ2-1	TGTGCCAGCAGTCCCGAAGCGGGAGGACCTTACAATGAGCAGTTCTTC	CASSPEAGGPYNEQFF